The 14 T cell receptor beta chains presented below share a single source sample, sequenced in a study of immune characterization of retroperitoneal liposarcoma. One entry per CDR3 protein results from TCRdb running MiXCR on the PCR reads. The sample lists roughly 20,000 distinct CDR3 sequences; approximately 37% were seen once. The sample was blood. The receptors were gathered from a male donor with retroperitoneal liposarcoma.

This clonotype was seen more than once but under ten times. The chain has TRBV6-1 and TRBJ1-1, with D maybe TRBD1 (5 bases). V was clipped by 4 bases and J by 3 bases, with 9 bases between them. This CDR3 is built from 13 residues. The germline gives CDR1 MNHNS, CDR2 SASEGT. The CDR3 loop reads CASSVEGYTEAFF. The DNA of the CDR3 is TGTGCCAGCAGTGTCGAGGGGTACACTGAAGCTTTCTTT.

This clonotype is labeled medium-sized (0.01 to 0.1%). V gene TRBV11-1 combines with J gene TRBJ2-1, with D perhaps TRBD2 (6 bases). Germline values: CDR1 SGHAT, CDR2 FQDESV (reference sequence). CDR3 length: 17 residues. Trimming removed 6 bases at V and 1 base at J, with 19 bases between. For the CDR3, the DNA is TGTGCCAGCAGTCGCGCGACTAGAGCGCTTTCCTACAATGAGCAGTTCTTC. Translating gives CASSRATRALSYNEQFF.

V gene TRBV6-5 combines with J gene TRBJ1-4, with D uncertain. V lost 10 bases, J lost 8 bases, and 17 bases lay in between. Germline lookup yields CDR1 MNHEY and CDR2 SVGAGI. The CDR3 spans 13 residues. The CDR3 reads CATSGNLHEKLFF. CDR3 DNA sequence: TGTGCCACTTCCGGGAACCTCCACGAAAAACTGTTTTTT.

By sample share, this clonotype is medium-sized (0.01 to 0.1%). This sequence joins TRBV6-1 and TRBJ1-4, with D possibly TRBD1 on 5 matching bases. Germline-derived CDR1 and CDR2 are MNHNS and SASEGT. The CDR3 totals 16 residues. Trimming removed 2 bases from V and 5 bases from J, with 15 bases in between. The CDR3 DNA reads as TGTGCCAGCAGTGAATTCGGGGGGGGGTTAAATGAAAAACTGTTTTTT. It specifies CASSEFGGGLNEKLFF.

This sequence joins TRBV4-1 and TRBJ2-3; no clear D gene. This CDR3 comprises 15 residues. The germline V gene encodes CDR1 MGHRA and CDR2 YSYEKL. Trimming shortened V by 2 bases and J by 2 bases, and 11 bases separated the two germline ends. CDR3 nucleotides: TGCGCCAGCAGCCAACAGGCGGAGCCCACAGATACGCAGTATTTT. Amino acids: CASSQQAEPTDTQYF.

CDR3: CASRSVGANEKLFF. The CDR3 nucleotides are TGTGCCAGTAGGTCGGTGGGGGCTAATGAAAAACTGTTTTTT. The genes are TRBV12-3 or TRBV12-4 and TRBJ1-4, with D perhaps matching TRBD1 (5 bases). V was pared by 9 bases and J by 3 bases, with 14 bases between. The CDR3 has 14 amino acids.

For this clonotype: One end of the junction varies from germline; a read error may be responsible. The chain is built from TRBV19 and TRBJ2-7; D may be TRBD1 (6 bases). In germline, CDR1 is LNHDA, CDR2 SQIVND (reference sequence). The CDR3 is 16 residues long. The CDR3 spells CASRSGGARYNSPLHF. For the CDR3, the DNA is TGTGCCAGTAGATCTGGGGGCGCGCGTTATAATTCACCCCTCCACTTC.

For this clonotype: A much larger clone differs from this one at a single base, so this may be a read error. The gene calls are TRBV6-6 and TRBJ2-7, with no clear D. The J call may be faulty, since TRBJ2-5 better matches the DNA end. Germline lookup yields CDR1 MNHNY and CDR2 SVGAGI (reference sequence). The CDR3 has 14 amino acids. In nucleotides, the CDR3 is TGTGCCAGCAGTTACTCGAGTCGTCACGAGACCCAGTACTTC. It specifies CASSYSSRHETQYF.

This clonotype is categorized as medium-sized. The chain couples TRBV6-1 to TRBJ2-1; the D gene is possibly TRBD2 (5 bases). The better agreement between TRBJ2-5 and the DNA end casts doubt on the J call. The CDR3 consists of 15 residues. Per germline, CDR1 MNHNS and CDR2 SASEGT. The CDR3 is CASSDHILQSGAQYF. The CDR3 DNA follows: TGTGCCAGCAGCGACCACATACTGCAATCCGGGGCCCAGTACTTC.

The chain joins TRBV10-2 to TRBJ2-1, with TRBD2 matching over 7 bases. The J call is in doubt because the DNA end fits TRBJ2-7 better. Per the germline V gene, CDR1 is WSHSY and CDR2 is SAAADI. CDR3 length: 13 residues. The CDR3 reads CASKAGREYEQYF. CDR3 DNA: TGCGCCAGCAAGGCAGGGAGGGAATACGAGCAGTACTTC.

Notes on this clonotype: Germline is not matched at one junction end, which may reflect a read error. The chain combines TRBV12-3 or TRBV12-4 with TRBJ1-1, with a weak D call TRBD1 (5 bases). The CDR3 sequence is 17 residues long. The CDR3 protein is CANSFRQGGGENTEAFF. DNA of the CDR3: TGTGCCAACAGTTTCCGCCAGGGTGGGGGGGAGAACACTGAAGCTTTCTTT.

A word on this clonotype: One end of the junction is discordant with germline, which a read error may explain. The CDR3: CANSLAFGGTYEQFF. The CDR3 DNA reads TGTGCCAACAGCTTAGCTTTTGGGGGAACCTACGAGCAGTTCTTC. V is TRBV11-2 and J is TRBJ2-1, with D perhaps matching TRBD1 or TRBD2 (5 bases each). Germline V gene lookup returns CDR1 SGHAT and CDR2 FQNNGV. This CDR3 spans 15 amino acids.

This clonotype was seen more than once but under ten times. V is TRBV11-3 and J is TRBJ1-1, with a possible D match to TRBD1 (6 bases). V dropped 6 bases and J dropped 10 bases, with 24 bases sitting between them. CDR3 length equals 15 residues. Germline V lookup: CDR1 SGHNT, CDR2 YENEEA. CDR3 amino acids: CASSYQTGALGGAFF. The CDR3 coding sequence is TGTGCCAGCAGTTACCAGACAGGCGCTCTCGGCGGAGCTTTCTTT.

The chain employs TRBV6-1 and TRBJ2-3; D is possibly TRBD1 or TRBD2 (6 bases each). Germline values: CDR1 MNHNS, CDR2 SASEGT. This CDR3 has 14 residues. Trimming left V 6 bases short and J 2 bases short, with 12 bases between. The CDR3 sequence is CASSHGGPTDTQYF. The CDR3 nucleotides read TGTGCCAGCAGCCACGGGGGCCCCACAGATACGCAGTATTTT.